This note documents a single TCR beta chain sequence. This clone was counted once. The clone's antigen remains unknown. Nothing much larger sits one base from this clone, and base qualities are not available. TCRbeta CDR3 regions were amplified from genomic DNA using the immunoSEQ Assay, a bias-controlled multiplex PCR. The authors processed their data as follows. The number of nucleated cells in each sample was estimated by amplification of reference gene primers within the assay. To quantify the absolute abundance of each unique TCRbeta CDR3 rearrangement, sequence reads were collapsed and filtered. For each sample, productive Simpson clonality was calculated by taking the square root of Simpson's diversity index across productive rearrangements. TCRdb's version of the immuneACCESS table is confined to in-frame rearrangements and falls short of the full clone set. An unresolved V gene accounts for under half of the shortfall where checked; the remainder is of unknown origin. That table gives V, J and clone size, and the DNA gave D and trimming. The table for this sample lists about 440,000 clones; 87% of them were counted only once. The ten biggest clones cover approximately 2% of the sample.

CDR1 LGHDT and CDR2 YNNKEL were looked up in the germline V gene (reference sequence). CDR3 length: 16 amino acids, cysteine to phenylalanine. Of all the DNA, just the CDR3 is kept, 48 bases in frame from base 1. Here V drops 1 base and J drops 5 bases, and the junction holds 5 bases not matched to any gene. Participants in the prospective study were aged about 18 to 95 years, lived in 24 United States geographic areas, and enrolled through a virtual design. To assign participants to cohorts, the prospective study relied on clinical history that participants themselves reported in a screening survey and a study questionnaire. In the prospective study, mobile phlebotomists collected whole blood, serum and a nasopharyngeal or oropharyngeal swab from each participant. Additional blood draws and questionnaires over an approximately 2-month period could optionally be provided by prospective study participants. Before DNA extraction, prospective study blood samples were shipped either frozen or at room temperature.

The data stem from a study of blood T cell repertoires in COVID-19 (TCRdb year 2020). About the study as a whole: The collaborator samples originated in the United States, Italy and Spain and spanned the acute and convalescent phases of COVID-19. Subjects who had been exposed to COVID-19, were actively infected with it, or had recovered from it provided the deeply sampled blood TCRbeta repertoires that made up the dataset. The samples were drawn from the first 160 participants of the ongoing ImmuneRACE study and from 950 to 1,500 subjects provided by 6 global collaborators. The material from the prospective study consisted of cDNA or gDNA derived from T cells, B-cell-depleted T cells, or PBMCs. The repertoires were made available in a free public database intended to serve as a resource for research on the immune response to SARS-CoV-2. The sample metadata nearly always contained a de-identified subject ID, COVID-19 status, age in years and sex. Where available, HLA class I and class II types were obtained from metadata supplied by the sample provider rather than from assay-based typing. Results and caveats for the whole study, not just this receptor: Clinical and demographic metadata were provided uncurated, with the amount varying by source and participant.

This clonotype was obtained from a woman younger than 35 with acute COVID-19. The sequenced sample was PBMCs or T cells enriched from blood (not recorded which). Recombination joined TRBV3-1 (or the pseudogene TRBV3-2) with TRBJ2-2; 9 bases in between match TRBD1. The DNA reads TGTGCCAGCAGCCAAGGACAGGGGGTGGGTACCGGGGAGCTGTTTTTT. This translates into CASSQGQGVGTGELFF.